Shown below are 23 T cell receptor beta chains from a single sample sequenced in a study of cytomegalovirus exposure and HLA in healthy donors. 13 Jbeta primers and 60 Vbeta primers were used for the PCR. Data came from immunoSEQ multiplex PCR; TCRdb stores just in-frame clones and leaves some out. The table for this sample gives roughly 40,000 clones. The material sequenced was PBMCs. Receptor source: a male donor in good health and CMV-seronegative.

The V call is TRBV6-4, the J call TRBJ2-1; 14 nucleotides align to TRBD2. V lost 5 bases to trimming and J lost 5 bases; unmatched junction nucleotides: 11. Germline V CDR1 and CDR2: MRHNA, SNTAGT. CDR3 length: 18 amino acids. Here the CDR3 reads CASSSRGGTSGGNNEQFF. The CDR3 coding sequence is TGTGCCAGCAGTTCCCGGGGCGGGACTAGCGGGGGAAACAATGAGCAGTTCTTC.

CDR3 sequence reads: CASSAVATSAGELFF. The CDR3 coding sequence is TGCGCCAGCAGCGCCGTAGCAACCTCGGCCGGGGAGCTGTTTTTT. The chain uses TRBV5-1 and TRBJ2-2; unclear D gene. V was clipped by 4 bases and J by 6 bases, with 16 bases between them. Germline CDR1 and CDR2: SGHRS and YFSETQ. This CDR3 has 15 amino acids.

The chain is built from TRBV5-1 and TRBJ2-3; 8 bases align to TRBD2. The CDR3 runs to 15 residues. The germline gives CDR1 SGHRS, CDR2 YFSETQ. Trimming removed 1 base from V and 3 bases from J; junction bases left unmatched: 4. The DNA of the CDR3 is TGCGCCAGCAGCTTGTTCGGGAGGGGGACAGATACGCAGTATTTT. Amino acid sequence: CASSLFGRGTDTQYF.

In nucleotides, the CDR3 is TGTGCCAGCAGCTTGGAGGACTTCACAGATACGCAGTATTTT. Protein product: CASSLEDFTDTQYF. J is TRBJ2-3 and V is TRBV5-4, with D perhaps TRBD2 (5 bases). Germline V CDR1 and CDR2: SGHNT, YYREEE (reference sequence). V lost 0 bases and J 2 bases, leaving 7 bases between the germline ends. The length of the CDR3 is 14 residues. The complete variable domain, with remaining parts taken from reference TRBV5-4 and TRBJ2-3, reads ETGVTQSPTHLIKTRGQQVTLRCSSQSGHNTVSWYQQALGQGPQFIFQYYREEENGRGNFPPRFSGLQFPNYSSELNVNALELDDSALYLCASSLEDFTDTQYFGPGTRLTVL.

The rearrangement links TRBV13 to TRBJ1-1, with D maybe TRBD1 (6 bases). The CDR3 spans 12 residues. Germline assignment: CDR1 PRHDT and CDR2 FYEKMQ (reference sequence). Trimming stripped 0 bases from V and 11 bases from J, with 10 bases between. This chain's CDR3 is CASSLGRGTAFF. In nucleotides, the CDR3 is TGTGCCAGCAGCTTAGGGAGGGGGACGGCTTTCTTT.

In the case of this clone: This specimen includes other DNA sequences encoding the same CDR3. The chain uses TRBV6-1 and TRBJ1-1; D gene ambiguous. The CDR3 runs to 14 residues. The germline gives CDR1 MNHNS, CDR2 SASEGT. The ends were cut back, 1 base at V and 0 bases at J, with 6 bases in the middle. DNA for the CDR3: TGTGCCAGCAGTGAAGGCGGGCTGAACACTGAAGCTTTCTTT. Its translation is CASSEGGLNTEAFF.

The chain combines TRBV9 with TRBJ2-2; a weak D match, TRBD2 (7 bases). Germline-derived CDR1 and CDR2 are SGDLS and YYNGEE. V lost 4 bases and J 0 bases, leaving 10 bases between the germline ends. This CDR3 region has 15 residues. The chain's CDR3 is CASSRGGANTGELFF. The CDR3 bases are TGTGCCAGCAGCAGGGGGGGGGCGAACACCGGGGAGCTGTTTTTT. The variable domain in full, completed from reference TRBV9 and TRBJ2-2, reads DSGVTQTPKHLITATGQRVTLRCSPRSGDLSVYWYQQSLDQGLQFLIQYYNGEERAKGNILERFSAQQFPDLHSELNLSSLELGDSALYFCASSRGGANTGELFFGEGSRLTVL.

The chain carries TRBV9 and TRBJ1-3; D call uncertain. V gave up 0 bases and J gave up 0 bases, with 10 bases separating them. The germline gives CDR1 SGDLS, CDR2 YYNGEE. There are 16 residues in the CDR3. CDR3 nucleotides: TGTGCCAGCAGCGTAGAGTACAGCTCCTCTGGAAACACCATATATTTT. Its translation: CASSVEYSSSGNTIYF.

The V and J genes are TRBV6-5 and TRBJ1-6; no clear D gene. V lost 2 bases and J lost 12, with 11 bases in between. Germline loops: CDR1 MNHEY, CDR2 SVGAGI. The CDR3 contains 13 residues. Written as DNA, the CDR3 is TGTGCCAGCAGTTACGTTTTGTCGGGACCCCTCCACTTT. Amino acids: CASSYVLSGPLHF.

The V and J genes are TRBV19 and TRBJ1-4; D remains unclear. Germline values: CDR1 LNHDA, CDR2 SQIVND (reference sequence). CDR3 length equals 14 residues. V was trimmed by 5 bases and J by 8 bases, leaving 15 bases between them. The CDR3, as DNA: TGTGCCAGTAGTCCACGAAGGGCGGGCGAAAAACTGTTTTTT. The encoded protein is CASSPRRAGEKLFF.

This chain connects TRBV6-1 to TRBJ2-2; D is uncertain. The germline V gene has CDR1 MNHNS and CDR2 SASEGT. The CDR3 contains 14 residues. Deletions cut 4 bases from V and 2 bases from J, with 8 bases between. The CDR3 here is CASSVWQNTGELFF. The CDR3 nucleotides read TGTGCCAGCAGTGTGTGGCAAAACACCGGGGAGCTGTTTTTT.

Note on this clone: Other DNA sequences of this sample code for an identical CDR3. As DNA, the CDR3 is TGTGCCAGCAGCTGGGCGGGGGGATCTCGCTACGAGCAGTACTTC. Its translation: CASSWAGGSRYEQYF. The chain is built from TRBV5-6 and TRBJ2-7, with TRBD2 identical over 8 bases. J gave up 3 bases and V 3 bases, and 8 bases lay outside the gene matches. The CDR3 runs to 15 residues. Germline CDR1 and CDR2: SGHDT and YYEEEE.

This chain joins TRBV9 and TRBJ1-1, with D maybe TRBD1 (5 bases). V was clipped by 3 bases and J by 6 bases, with 15 bases between them. This CDR3 contains 14 residues. Germline values: CDR1 SGDLS, CDR2 YYNGEE. The CDR3 loop is CASSEAALGAEAFF. In nucleotides, the CDR3 is TGTGCCAGCAGCGAGGCGGCCTTAGGGGCTGAAGCTTTCTTT.

The chain is built from TRBV5-1 and TRBJ2-7; 9 nucleotides match TRBD1. CDR3 length equals 15 residues. The germline CDR1 and CDR2 sequences are SGHRS and YFSETQ. J lost 2 bases, V lost 0 bases, and 3 bases had no gene match. CDR3 residues: CASSLGDRAAYEQYF. DNA for the CDR3: TGCGCCAGCAGCTTGGGGGACAGGGCTGCCTACGAGCAGTACTTC.

CDR3 sequence reads: CASSYGTGDTDTQYF. CDR3 nucleotides: TGTGCCAGCAGTTATGGAACAGGGGACACAGATACGCAGTATTTT. The rearrangement links TRBV6-5 to TRBJ2-3; 7 nucleotides line up with TRBD1. This CDR3 is 15 amino acids long. Germline CDR1 reads MNHEY; CDR2 reads SVGAGI. Losses at the gene ends were 3 bases for V and 2 bases for J; bases not matched to a gene: 5.

The chain is built from TRBV5-4 and TRBJ1-2; 8 nucleotides match TRBD1. This CDR3 contains 13 residues. Germline trimming cut 4 bases from V and 4 bases from J; bases unmatched to any gene: 3. CDR1 and CDR2 from the germline V gene are SGHNT and YYREEE (reference sequence). In DNA, the CDR3 is TGTGCCAGCAGCCGTGACAGGGGCTATGGCTACACCTTC. Amino acids: CASSRDRGYGYTF.

The V and J genes are TRBV5-1 and TRBJ2-1; 9 bases are a match to TRBD1. Germline V CDR1 and CDR2: SGHRS, YFSETQ. The junction had 6 bases not matched to a gene; V was cut back by 4 bases and J by 4 bases. The CDR3 has 15 residues. This CDR3 is CASSEQGANYNEQFF. The DNA of the CDR3 is TGCGCCAGCAGCGAACAGGGGGCAAATTACAATGAGCAGTTCTTC.

V usage is TRBV7-2 and J usage is TRBJ2-2, with D possibly matching TRBD2 (5 bases). This CDR3 has 14 residues. Between the trimmed V and J ends, which lost 5 bases and 2 bases, there was a span of 9 bases. Germline CDR1 reads SGHTA; CDR2 reads FQGNSA. The CDR3 DNA is TGTGCCAGCAGCCCGGGATCCAACACCGGGGAGCTGTTTTTT. Its translation: CASSPGSNTGELFF.

This chain connects TRBV19 to TRBJ2-2; D ambiguous. The CDR3 contains 13 residues. CDR1 is LNHDA and CDR2 is SQIVND in the germline V gene (reference sequence). Trimming cost V 8 bases and J 4 bases, with 11 bases left between them. The CDR3 protein is CASASASTGELFF. The CDR3 DNA reads TGTGCCAGTGCCTCTGCCAGCACCGGGGAGCTGTTTTTT.

The chain employs TRBV10-3 and TRBJ1-2; 7 nucleotides match TRBD1. Trimming at V came to 9 bases and at J to 8 bases, leaving 15 bases not matched to a gene. Germline V CDR1 and CDR2: ENHRY, SYGVKD. CDR3 length: 14 residues. In DNA form, the CDR3 reads TGTGCCATTAGGATTACAGGGGATATTGGCGGCTACACCTTC. Translation gives CAIRITGDIGGYTF.

The genes are TRBV7-6 and TRBJ2-7; 9 bases align to TRBD2. V gave up 6 bases and J gave up 2 bases; unmatched junction bases: 11. This CDR3 has 16 amino acids. The V gene's germline CDR1 is SGHVS and CDR2 FNYEAQ. CDR3 sequence (DNA): TGTGCCAGCAGTCCCACCGGGACTAGCAAACCCTACGAGCAGTACTTC. It translates to CASSPTGTSKPYEQYF.

The rearrangement links TRBV2 to TRBJ1-2, with TRBD1 identical over 9 bases. The CDR3 spans 15 residues. Unmatched junction bases numbered 7, after V lost 2 bases and J lost 6 bases. CDR1 is SNHLY, CDR2 FYNNEI, per germline. CDR3 protein: CASSETWTGVNGYTF. CDR3 DNA: TGTGCCAGCAGTGAAACATGGACAGGGGTAAATGGCTACACCTTC.

CDR3 residues: CASSPPGQDQETQYF. The CDR3 nucleotides are TGTGCCAGCTCACCCCCGGGACAGGATCAAGAGACCCAGTACTTC. This chain connects TRBV18 to TRBJ2-5, with 8 bases aligning to TRBD1. This CDR3 region has 15 residues. The V and J ends lost 3 bases and 2 bases, in that order; junction bases with no gene match: 5. Germline-derived CDR1 and CDR2 are KGHSH and LQKENI.